This T cell receptor (beta chain) derives from a study of technical replicates of blood from a handful of donors. This clone appeared a few times. The CDR3 runs to 14 residues. V dropped 2 bases and J dropped 7; count of bases not matched to a gene: 4. Germline-derived CDR1 and CDR2 are SGHRS and YFSETQ. The repertoire was sequenced with immunoSEQ multiplex PCR; TCRdb's copy has only in-frame clones and lacks some. The sample yields roughly 13,000 clones, approximately 81% seen once. The source of this sequence is a human donor in good health. The rearrangement uses TRBV5-1 and TRBJ2-1; 9 bases map to TRBD2. The specimen sequenced was PBMCs. The CDR3 sequence is CASSLGGRGNEQFF. Written as DNA, the CDR3 is TGCGCCAGCAGCTTAGGCGGGAGGGGAAATGAGCAGTTCTTC.